The clone carrying this TCR beta chain was counted only a few times. The antigen remains unidentified. This sample was taken from a study of T cells in Graves' hyperthyroidism and ophthalmopathy. CDR3 length: 14 amino acids. Germline V gene lookup returns CDR1 LNHDA and CDR2 SQIVND (reference sequence). Trimming shortened V by 7 bases and J by 3 bases, and 12 bases separated the two germline ends. The source material, RNA transcripts, was used to amplify TCR beta CDR3 regions. The TCR CDR3 was amplified in a first-round RT-PCR using the HTBI primer set. TCRdb passed the multiplex PCR reads through MiXCR, listing each CDR3 protein once. The profile covers 620,000 or so distinct CDR3 sequences, with around 13% appearing a single time and approximately 13% taken by the ten largest. Findings and caveats of the study: Separating ophthalmopathy from stable hyperthyroidism was achieved by a 13 V-J model. Most expanded thyroid clonotypes above 0.001 also appeared in blood.

Input material: blood. This receptor was identified in a woman aged 45-59 years with Graves' ophthalmopathy. V usage is TRBV19 and J usage is TRBJ2-2; TRBD1 is a possible D gene (6 bases). CDR3 nucleotides: TGTGCCAGTACCCTTGCAGGGGACACCGGGGAGCTGTTTTTT. Translated: CASTLAGDTGELFF.